The rows below give T cell receptor beta chains drawn from one sample of a study of neoadjuvant anti-PD-1 for oral cavity cancer. Sequencing was performed with immunoSEQ multiplex PCR; in TCRdb, only in-frame clones are kept and a portion is missing. The repertoire holds over 65,000 clones, with 80% to 90% as singletons. The input for sequencing was PBMCs, taken after nivolumab (anti-PD-1) treatment. The receptors originated from a person aged 40 to 85 with oral cavity squamous cell carcinoma. Both conserved end residues are part of each CDR3. D genes are given only for firm matches. A row's size may be missing; if present it is once, few, many or a size class.

j_call cdr3_length v_call d_call clone_size cdr3_nt cdr3_aa
TRBJ2-3 13 TRBV10-3 . once TGTGCCATCAGTGAGGCAGGGACAGATACGCAGTATTTT CAISEAGTDTQYF
TRBJ2-6 14 TRBV2 . once TGTGCCAGCAGTGGACAGTCTGGGGCCAACGTCCTGACTTTC CASSGQSGANVLTF
TRBJ2-7 11 TRBV28 . . TGTGCCAGCGGACATACTTACGAGCAGTACTTC CASGHTYEQYF
TRBJ2-7 11 TRBV7-7 . . TGTGCTAGCAGCCTACCCTACGAGCAGTACTTC CASSLPYEQYF
TRBJ1-2 15 TRBV6-1 . . TGTGCCAGCAAAGACGTCCCCGCAGCCGCCTATGGCTACACCTTC CASKDVPAAAYGYTF
TRBJ2-5 17 TRBV7-9 TRBD2 . TGTGCCAGCAGCTTCGCCGGGACTAGCGGGAGGGTTGAGACCCAGTACTTC CASSFAGTSGRVETQYF
TRBJ2-1 16 TRBV7-8 . . TGTGCCAGCAGCAAACGGGACGACCCGACCTACAATGAGCAGTTCTTC CASSKRDDPTYNEQFF
TRBJ2-1 12 TRBV7-3 . . TGTGCCAGCATAGTAGCGGACAATGAGCAGTTCTTC CASIVADNEQFF
TRBJ2-7 14 TRBV30 TRBD1 . TGTGCCTGGAGTCCCGGGACAGGGGTCTACGAGCAGTACTTC CAWSPGTGVYEQYF
TRBJ2-1 15 TRBV6-1 TRBD2 few TGTGCCAGCAGTGAAGGCTTGCGGGAGATTAATGAGCAGTTCTTC CASSEGLREINEQFF
TRBJ1-5 14 TRBV6-1 . few TGTGCCAGCAGTGACTGGACATCGCAATGGGCCCAGCATTTT CASSDWTSQWAQHF
TRBJ1-1 15 TRBV6-5 . . TGTGCCAGCAGTTACTCGTGGGGATTGAACACTGAAGCTTTCTTT CASSYSWGLNTEAFF
TRBJ1-2 13 TRBV5-6 . . TGTGCCAGCAGCTTGGGGGGTTTGAGTGGCTACACCTTC CASSLGGLSGYTF
TRBJ2-7 15 TRBV15 . . TGTGCCACCAGCAGAGATGGCCCCGGTTCCTACGAGCAGTACTTC CATSRDGPGSYEQYF
TRBJ1-5 14 TRBV29-1 . . TGCAGCGTTGTGACGGGGAACGCCAATCAGCCCCAGCATTTT CSVVTGNANQPQHF
TRBJ2-7 14 TRBV19 TRBD1 . TGTGCCAGTAGTATCTCCGACAGGGCCTACGAGCAGTACTTC CASSISDRAYEQYF
TRBJ2-3 15 TRBV6-6 . . TGTGCCAGCATTGGAGGGGAGTCACACACAGATACGCAGTATTTT CASIGGESHTDTQYF
TRBJ1-1 14 TRBV10-3 . few TGTGCCATCAATGGGGGAGGGATGAACACTGAAGCTTTCTTT CAINGGGMNTEAFF
TRBJ2-7 15 TRBV5-4 TRBD2 . TGTGCCAGCAGCCCTTTAGCGGGAGGGTTGGGCGAGCAGTACTTC CASSPLAGGLGEQYF
TRBJ2-5 15 TRBV11-2 TRBD2 few TGTGCCAGCAGCTTAGCTCTGACTAGCGGGGAGACCCAGTACTTC CASSLALTSGETQYF
TRBJ2-1 17 TRBV11-2 . once TGTGCCAGCAGCTTAGGCGCATCCGGGACTTTCTACAATGAGCAGTTCTTC CASSLGASGTFYNEQFF
TRBJ2-5 14 TRBV6-5 TRBD1 . TGTGCCAGCAGTTCCCAGGGGGCGAGAGAGACCCAGTACTTC CASSSQGARETQYF
TRBJ2-5 14 TRBV30 TRBD2 . TGTGCCCAAAGACTAGCGGGAGGCCCAGAGACCCAGTACTTC CAQRLAGGPETQYF
TRBJ1-4 14 TRBV7-9 . . TGTGCCAGCAGCCGGGGGCCGGGAAATGAAAAACTGTTTTTT CASSRGPGNEKLFF
TRBJ2-3 14 TRBV5-6 TRBD2 once TGTGCCAGCAGCTCCCGGACTAGCGGGGATACGCAGTATTTT CASSSRTSGDTQYF
TRBJ2-4 18 TRBV5-1 TRBD1 . TGCGCCAGCAGCTCTGTTCAGGGGGCCGGGTTAGCCAAAAACATTCAGTACTTC CASSSVQGAGLAKNIQYF
TRBJ2-7 16 TRBV25-1 . . TGTGCCAGCAGTGACCTCGACCGGGACATTAGCTACGAGCAGTACTTC CASSDLDRDISYEQYF
TRBJ1-1 16 TRBV9 . . TGTGCCAGCAGCGTGAGCGGGACCCTAAAGAACACTGAAGCTTTCTTT CASSVSGTLKNTEAFF
TRBJ2-1 16 TRBV11-2 TRBD2 . TGTGCCAGCAGCTTCAGCGGGGGAACCTCCTACAATGAGCAGTTCTTC CASSFSGGTSYNEQFF
TRBJ2-2 15 TRBV7-6 TRBD1 . TGTGCCAGCAGCTTAACAGGGGGCGTTTCCGGGGAGCTGTTTTTT CASSLTGGVSGELFF
TRBJ2-6 15 TRBV5-6 . . TGTGCCAGCAGCCAAGACAACTCTGGGGCCAACGTCCTGACTTTC CASSQDNSGANVLTF
TRBJ2-7 15 TRBV6-5 TRBD2 . TGTGCCAGCCGGATTCGTAGCGGGAGCTCCTACGAGCAGTACTTC CASRIRSGSSYEQYF
TRBJ2-2 14 TRBV10-3 . . TGTGCCATCAGTAGGGCTAGCAACACCGGGGAGCTGTTTTTT CAISRASNTGELFF
TRBJ2-1 17 TRBV25-1 TRBD1 . TGTGCCAGCAGTGCCCCACAAACAGGGGGCTCCTACAATGAGCAGTTCTTC CASSAPQTGGSYNEQFF
TRBJ2-1 15 TRBV27 TRBD2 once TGTGCCAGCAGTACGACTAGCGGGAGGTACAATGAGCAGTTCTTC CASSTTSGRYNEQFF
TRBJ2-1 16 TRBV4-2 TRBD2 . TGTGCCAGCAGCCAAGAGGCAGCGGGAGCCTACAATGAGCAGTTCTTC CASSQEAAGAYNEQFF
TRBJ1-1 15 TRBV7-9 . . TGTGCCAGCAGCCTCTCGGGACGGTGGAACACTGAAGCTTTCTTT CASSLSGRWNTEAFF
TRBJ2-5 14 TRBV19 . . TGTGCCAGTAGTATAAGTAGCGGTTCAGAGACCCAGTACTTC CASSISSGSETQYF
TRBJ1-2 13 TRBV11-3 . once TGTGCCAGCAGCTTAGGGGCCGGCTATGGCTACACCTTC CASSLGAGYGYTF
TRBJ2-6 14 TRBV7-9 . . TGTGCCAGCAGCCTATATTCAGGGGCCAACGTCCTGACTTTC CASSLYSGANVLTF
TRBJ2-1 17 TRBV19 . . TGTGCCAGTAGTGAAGGGGGGGGCAGGAGGTATTACAATGAGCAGTTCTTC CASSEGGGRRYYNEQFF
TRBJ1-1 15 TRBV2 TRBD1 . TGTGCCAGCAGTGATGGTTCGCCAGGGGGAACTGAAGCTTTCTTT CASSDGSPGGTEAFF
TRBJ1-1 15 TRBV19 TRBD1 . TGTGCCAGTCGGACCTATTCAGGGGGCGACACTGAAGCTTTCTTT CASRTYSGGDTEAFF
TRBJ1-1 16 TRBV5-4 . . TGTGCCAGCAGCCCAGAGGGGCCAGGGCCGAACACTGAAGCTTTCTTT CASSPEGPGPNTEAFF
TRBJ2-5 15 TRBV5-4 TRBD2 . TGTGCCAGCAGCTTGGCTAGCGGACTACAAGAGACCCAGTACTTC CASSLASGLQETQYF